A single sample is the source of the 19 T cell receptor beta chains below, sequenced in a study of cytomegalovirus exposure and HLA in healthy donors. It was with 60 Vbeta and 13 Jbeta primers that the PCR ran. The method was immunoSEQ multiplex PCR; TCRdb's version includes in-frame clones alone and lacks a portion of them. The data hold roughly 160,000 clones, with 65% to 85% observed a single time. Sequenced: PBMCs. The origin of the receptors is a woman between 45 and 60 years old in good health and CMV-seropositive.

A remark on this clone: The junction departs from the called germline gene at one end, perhaps through a read error. The rearrangement joins TRBV7-9 to TRBJ2-3, with 14 bases that match TRBD2. The CDR3 is made up of 17 amino acids. The germline V gene has CDR1 SEHNR and CDR2 FQNEAQ (reference sequence). The CDR3 reads CSSSLGGLAGEGDTQYF. Here the CDR3 DNA reads TGTTCCAGCAGCTTAGGGGGACTAGCGGGAGAAGGAGATACGCAGTATTTT. The whole variable domain, filled in from reference TRBV7-9 and TRBJ2-3, reads DTGVSQNPRHKITKRGQNVTFRCDPISEHNRLYWYRQTLGQGPEFLTYFQNEAQLEKSRLLSDRFSAERPKGSFSTLEIQRTEQGDSAMYLCSSSLGGLAGEGDTQYFGPGTRLTVL.

The chain links TRBV5-1 to TRBJ1-1, with 7 bases matching TRBD1. The V and J ends lost 3 bases and 3 bases, in that order; junction bases with no gene match: 8. The CDR3 is 15 amino acids. The V gene's germline CDR1 is SGHRS and CDR2 YFSETQ. The CDR3 loop is CASSSRQGRDTEAFF. CDR3 sequence (DNA): TGCGCCAGCAGCTCCCGACAGGGCCGGGACACTGAAGCTTTCTTT.

V and J are TRBV7-8 and TRBJ2-3; possible D gene TRBD1, 6 bases. V shed 0 bases and J shed 4 bases, with 11 bases lying between them. Germline V CDR1 and CDR2: SGHVS, FQNEAQ. This CDR3 is 15 amino acids long. The chain's CDR3 is CASSLAMGAADTQYF. In DNA, the CDR3 is TGTGCCAGCAGCTTAGCGATGGGGGCGGCAGATACGCAGTATTTT.

The rearrangement joins TRBV30 to TRBJ2-7; 8 bases align to TRBD1. The V gene end was trimmed by 2 bases and the J gene end by 4 bases; junction bases not matched to a gene: 10. This CDR3 region has 15 residues. CDR1 is GTSNPN and CDR2 is SVGIG in the germline V gene (reference sequence). The CDR3 is CAWSPRQGLRYEQYF. As DNA, the CDR3 is TGTGCCTGGAGTCCGAGACAGGGGCTAAGATACGAGCAGTACTTC.

V usage is TRBV11-2 and J usage is TRBJ1-1; 12 bases align to TRBD1. The trim removed 5 bases at V and 11 bases at J, leaving 9 bases unmatched. CDR1 SGHAT and CDR2 FQNNGV come from the germline V gene. CDR3 length: 14 residues. CDR3 residues: CASSQAGQGAGAFF. The CDR3 nucleotides read TGTGCCAGCAGCCAAGCGGGACAGGGGGCAGGGGCTTTCTTT.

V gene TRBV6-8 combines with J gene TRBJ2-2; TRBD2 aligns across 10 bases. V shed 11 bases and J 1 base; nucleotides not matched to a gene: 4. There are 14 residues in the CDR3. The V gene's germline CDR1 is MNHGY and CDR2 SAAAGT. The DNA of the CDR3 is TGTGCCGGGTTAGCGGGGGGGAACACCGGGGAGCTGTTTTTT. Translating it yields CAGLAGGNTGELFF.

The chain couples TRBV9 to TRBJ2-3; the match to TRBD1 covers 7 bases. The ends lost 3 bases at V and 1 base at J; junction bases unmatched: 11. The germline gives CDR1 SGDLS, CDR2 YYNGEE. The CDR3 has 17 amino acids. In DNA, the CDR3 is TGTGCCAGCAGCGCGTTCCGACAGGGAAGAGGCACAGATACGCAGTATTTT. This codes for CASSAFRQGRGTDTQYF.

This rearrangement joins TRBV9 to TRBJ2-2, with 7 nucleotides matching TRBD2. Germline assignment: CDR1 SGDLS and CDR2 YYNGEE. The V and J ends lost 0 bases and 5 bases, in that order; junction bases with no gene match: 7. The CDR3 has 16 residues. CDR3 nucleotide sequence: TGTGCCAGCAGCGTAGGACTTGGGGGGGGGACCGGGGAGCTGTTTTTT. Protein product: CASSVGLGGGTGELFF.

This rearrangement joins TRBV6-1 to TRBJ1-1, with 10 bases matching TRBD1. The germline gives CDR1 MNHNS, CDR2 SASEGT. V shed 8 bases, J shed 3 bases, and the junction held 6 bases outside the gene matches. CDR3 length: 14 residues. The CDR3 coding sequence is TGTGCCAGCTTAGGGGGACAGGGGTACACTGAAGCTTTCTTT. Encoded protein: CASLGGQGYTEAFF.

The V and J genes are TRBV30 and TRBJ1-2; TRBD1 aligns across 9 bases. The CDR3 loop spans 14 amino acids. CDR1 GTSNPN and CDR2 SVGIG come from the germline V gene (reference sequence). The junction had 7 bases not matched to a gene; V was cut back by 4 bases and J by 4 bases. The CDR3 sequence: CAWKGQGTPYGYTF. CDR3 nucleotide sequence: TGTGCCTGGAAAGGACAGGGGACCCCCTATGGCTACACCTTC.

Of note for this clone: Other DNA sequences from this sample encode an identical CDR3 as well. J is TRBJ2-7 and V is TRBV7-9; possible D gene TRBD1, 5 bases. The CDR3 contains 14 residues. The germline V gene has CDR1 SEHNR and CDR2 FQNEAQ (reference sequence). V lost 1 base, J lost 3 bases, and 10 bases lay in between. CDR3: CASSLVEDNYEQYF. The CDR3 DNA reads TGTGCCAGCAGCTTAGTTGAGGACAACTACGAGCAGTACTTC.

V is TRBV1 and J is TRBJ1-1; TRBD1, the D gene given by the table, was not confirmed from the DNA. TRBV1 is termed a pseudogene. The CDR3 spans 17 residues. Here the CDR3 DNA reads TGCACCAGCAGCCGAGAGGATACGGGAAAGGGGGACACTGAAGCTTTCTTT. Its protein is CTSSREDTGKGDTEAFF.

The chain uses TRBV6-5 and TRBJ1-1; 7 nucleotides agree with TRBD1. This CDR3 is built from 12 residues. The germline V gene encodes CDR1 MNHEY and CDR2 SVGAGI. J was trimmed by 6 bases and V by 6 bases; bases with no gene match: 4. DNA for the CDR3: TGTGCCAGCAGCCGGACAGGCTCTGAAGCTTTCTTT. It specifies CASSRTGSEAFF.

V gene TRBV9 combines with J gene TRBJ2-3, with TRBD2 matching 12 bases. Germline CDR1 SGDLS, CDR2 YYNGEE. V lost 4 bases to trimming and J lost 8 bases; unmatched junction nucleotides: 11. The CDR3 has 16 amino acids. In DNA, the CDR3 is TGTGCCAGCAGCCTACTGACTAGCGGGGGCCGGGGTACGCAGTATTTT. It translates to CASSLLTSGGRGTQYF. Variable domain in full (rest from reference TRBV9 and TRBJ2-3): DSGVTQTPKHLITATGQRVTLRCSPRSGDLSVYWYQQSLDQGLQFLIQYYNGEERAKGNILERFSAQQFPDLHSELNLSSLELGDSALYFCASSLLTSGGRGTQYFGPGTRLTVL.

This clone has a handful of counts. The chain joins TRBV11-3 to TRBJ2-5, with a possible D match to TRBD2 (5 bases). The last part of the DNA fits TRBJ2-7 better; the J call may be wrong. The germline V gene has CDR1 SGHNT and CDR2 YENEEA. The CDR3 consists of 12 residues. CDR3 sequence (DNA): TGTGCCAGCAGCCCAGGACTCTACGAGCAGTACTTC. Translation: CASSPGLYEQYF.

This chain joins TRBV7-9 and TRBJ2-7, with 7 positions matching TRBD1. The CDR3 has 16 amino acids. Trimming at V came to 5 bases and at J to 2 bases, leaving 12 bases not matched to a gene. Germline V gives CDR1 SEHNR, CDR2 FQNEAQ (reference sequence). CDR3 sequence: CASSPPEGARTYEQYF. The CDR3, as DNA: TGTGCCAGCAGCCCCCCCGAGGGGGCGAGGACCTACGAGCAGTACTTC.

CDR3 in amino acids: CSAAKKTQYF. The CDR3 DNA follows: TGCAGTGCCGCGAAAAAGACCCAGTACTTC. The V and J genes are TRBV20-1 and TRBJ2-5; D not certain. From germline, CDR1 is DFQATT and CDR2 SNEGSKA (reference sequence). With 6 bases removed from V and 6 bases from J, the gap between germline ends came to 8 bases. CDR3 size: 10 residues.

J is TRBJ1-1 and V is TRBV5-1, with TRBD1 identical over 7 bases. This CDR3 is 15 amino acids long. Germline assignment: CDR1 SGHRS and CDR2 YFSETQ. Trimming took 2 bases from V and 2 from J; bases not matched to a gene: 6. CDR3 sequence: CASSFLTGENTEAFF. CDR3 bases: TGCGCCAGCAGCTTCCTTACAGGGGAAAACACTGAAGCTTTCTTT.

The V gene is TRBV6-1, the J gene TRBJ1-5, with D possibly matching TRBD1 (6 bases). Germline loops: CDR1 MNHNS, CDR2 SASEGT. The CDR3 is 14 amino acids. Trimming shortened V by 8 bases and J by 2 bases, and 13 bases separated the two germline ends. CDR3 sequence: CASAGRGRNQPQHF. The CDR3 DNA sequence: TGTGCCAGCGCGGGCAGGGGCCGCAATCAGCCCCAGCATTTT.